This T cell receptor (beta chain) originates from a study of blood T cell repertoires in COVID-19. The V and J ends lost 2 bases and 7 bases respectively, with 8 bases between them. The CDR3 sequence is 12 residues long. Generated by immunoSEQ multiplex PCR, the TCRdb table keeps only in-frame clones and is missing some. Of approximately 200,000 clones listed, 88% are singletons. This TCR was sampled from a man in his sixties or seventies with acute or convalescent COVID-19. This sequence joins TRBV12-3 or TRBV12-4 and TRBJ1-1; D is uncertain. The material sequenced was peripheral blood. The CDR3 reads CASSLYHSEAFF. For the CDR3, the DNA is TGTGCCAGCAGTTTATATCACAGTGAAGCTTTCTTT.